What follows are 29 T cell receptor beta chains derived from one specimen sequenced in a study of T-cell reconstitution after alpha-beta-depleted transplantation in children (dated by TCRdb to about 2016). Receptor amplification or capture employed PCR. This sample was sequenced with an Illumina HiSeq 2500. To normalize quantification of the TCRbeta repertoire, the TCR libraries were built with molecular barcoding that relied on unique molecular identifiers. TCRdb redid the processing of the public reads, applying fastp at Q25 and MiXCR, and retained in-frame beta chains. Records with the same CDR3 protein are collapsed into one entry carrying the most frequent genes and DNA. Present in this sample are fewer than 1 million distinct CDR3 sequences, around 15% of which were seen just once. The ten top clones hold 5% of the sample. Explained via the paper, the treatment or condition label denotes: allogeneic hematopoietic cell transplantation with graft depleted of TCRalphabeta T cells and CD19 B cells.

The specimen was PBMCs, mostly from graft donor cells, collected 360 days after TCRalphabeta/CD19-depleted stem cell transplant. The receptors shown here come from a male patient younger than 18 who had a stem cell transplant for acute lymphoblastic leukemia, so the T cells may come from the graft donor.

This rearrangement joins TRBV12-3 or TRBV12-4 to TRBJ2-7, with D uncertain. Trimming cost V 3 bases and J 0 bases, with 9 bases left between them. The CDR3 extends over 14 amino acids. CDR3: CASSFQSYSYEQYF. The DNA of the CDR3 is TGTGCCAGCAGTTTTCAGTCCTACTCCTACGAGCAGTACTTC.

This clonotype came up a few times. This chain uses TRBV5-1 with TRBJ2-1, with 10 bases aligning to TRBD1. Looked up from germline, CDR1 is SGHRS and CDR2 is YFSETQ. The J segment lost 7 bases and the V segment lost 5 bases, leaving 6 bases of the junction unmatched. CDR3 length: 14 residues. CDR3 sequence (DNA): TGCGCCAGCAGGGGACAGGGGCTTGGGAATGAGCAGTTCTTC. It translates to CASRGQGLGNEQFF.

This clonotype was detected only a few times. The chain uses TRBV7-9 and TRBJ2-7, with a possible D match to TRBD1 (6 bases). In germline, CDR1 is SEHNR, CDR2 FQNEAQ (reference sequence). V shed 5 bases and J shed 1 base, with 18 bases lying between them. The CDR3 runs 16 residues. The CDR3 coding sequence is TGTGCCAGCAGCGGAACAGGGCGGCCTATGTCCTACGAGCAGTACTTC. It encodes CASSGTGRPMSYEQYF.

This clonotype was seen a handful of times. The rearrangement joins TRBV15 to TRBJ2-2, with D possibly being TRBD2 (7 bases). The CDR3 contains 16 residues. V was trimmed by 0 bases and J by 4 bases, leaving 12 bases between them. From germline, CDR1 is LNHNV and CDR2 YYDKDF (reference sequence). The CDR3 bases are TGTGCCACCAGCAGAGATCGGGGGGCGGGCACCGGGGAGCTGTTTTTT. Translated: CATSRDRGAGTGELFF.

This clonotype appeared many times. This chain links TRBV7-9 with TRBJ2-1; D possibly corresponds to TRBD2 (5 bases). This CDR3 is built from 16 residues. Germline CDR1 and CDR2: SEHNR and FQNEAQ (reference sequence). The germline V and J ends were trimmed by 4 bases and 4 bases, with 17 bases remaining between them. CDR3 amino acids: CASSSNGISGYNEQFF. As DNA, the CDR3 is TGTGCCAGCAGCTCCAACGGGATTTCGGGATACAATGAGCAGTTCTTC.

This clonotype was detected a few times. The genes are TRBV11-2 and TRBJ2-7; D is ambiguous. V gave up 2 bases and J gave up 5 bases, with 19 bases separating them. The CDR3 covers 16 residues. CDR1 and CDR2 (germline): SGHAT, FQNNGV. CDR3 protein: CASSLRWARVVDEQYF. The CDR3 DNA sequence: TGTGCCAGCAGCTTACGGTGGGCTAGGGTAGTGGACGAGCAGTACTTC.

The CDR3 DNA sequence: TGTGCCAGCAGCCAAGACGGAAACAGGGGGTTGTGCGAGCAGTACTTC. This translates into CASSQDGNRGLCEQYF. The V gene is TRBV14, the J gene TRBJ2-7; TRBD1 aligns across 8 bases. This CDR3 spans 16 amino acids. The J segment lost 6 bases and the V segment lost 0 bases, leaving 10 bases of the junction unmatched. Germline V gene sequence: CDR1 SGHDN, CDR2 FVKESK.

V is TRBV6-2 or TRBV6-3 and J is TRBJ1-1; D not resolved. The V and J ends lost 5 bases and 4 bases respectively, with 8 bases between them. CDR3 length: 12 residues. Germline V lookup: CDR1 MNHEY, CDR2 SVGEGT. The CDR3 DNA reads TGTGCCAGCAGTCGGGTAGTCACTGAAGCTTTCTTT. This sequence encodes CASSRVVTEAFF.

J is TRBJ2-7 and V is TRBV4-1; either TRBD1 or TRBD2 may supply D (7 bases each). The CDR3 extends over 16 amino acids. Trimming left V 1 base short and J 4 bases short, with 17 bases between. Germline CDR1 MGHRA, CDR2 YSYEKL. CDR3 in DNA: TGCGCCAGCAGCCAAGTACGGGGCAGGGGGGGTTACGAGCAGTACTTC. Its translation is CASSQVRGRGGYEQYF.

Ten or more counts support this clonotype. The chain combines TRBV7-3 with TRBJ2-7; 10 positions match TRBD2. From germline, CDR1 is SGHTA and CDR2 FQGTGA. The junction had 6 bases not matched to a gene; V was cut back by 1 base and J by 0 bases. CDR3 size: 17 residues. The CDR3 is CASSLMGLALSSYEQYF. CDR3 nucleotide sequence: TGTGCCAGCAGCTTAATGGGACTAGCGTTGAGCTCCTACGAGCAGTACTTC.

The V and J genes are TRBV3-1 and TRBJ1-5; D call uncertain. Germline lookup yields CDR1 LGHDT and CDR2 YNNKEL (reference sequence). This CDR3 is 16 amino acids long. V was clipped by 1 base and J by 0 bases, with 10 bases between them. Written as DNA, the CDR3 is TGTGCCAGCAGCCAAGGGTGGGCGTATAGCAATCAGCCCCAGCATTTT. Amino acids: CASSQGWAYSNQPQHF.

This chain links TRBV5-1 with TRBJ2-7; 10 bases are a match to TRBD2. CDR1 is SGHRS and CDR2 is YFSETQ in the germline V gene. After removal of 0 bases from V and 2 bases from J, the junction contained 8 bases not matched to a gene. The CDR3 extends over 17 amino acids. CDR3 loop: CASSLAGSGRAAYEQYF. In DNA form, the CDR3 reads TGCGCCAGCAGCTTGGCCGGGAGCGGGAGGGCCGCCTACGAGCAGTACTTC.

The rearrangement links TRBV7-9 to TRBJ1-4; D not certain. The CDR3 runs to 16 residues. Trimming pared 1 base from V and 5 bases from J, leaving 14 bases between. CDR1 and CDR2 (germline): SEHNR, FQNEAQ (reference sequence). The CDR3 loop reads CASSLETTAQNEKLFF. CDR3 coding DNA: TGTGCCAGCAGCTTAGAGACGACGGCCCAAAATGAAAAACTGTTTTTT.

DNA for the CDR3: TGCAGCGCCGCTCTAACCACCCGGGACTACCTTACCCGGGAGCAGTACTTC. Translating gives CSAALTTRDYLTREQYF. This chain joins TRBV20-1 and TRBJ2-7; 7 bases fit TRBD2. This CDR3 region has 17 residues. Germline CDR1 reads DFQATT; CDR2 reads SNEGSKA (reference sequence).

The chain has TRBV7-2 and TRBJ2-5; D gene unclear. Per the germline V gene, CDR1 is SGHTA and CDR2 is FQGNSA. Trimming removed 5 bases at V and 0 bases at J, with 10 bases between. There are 14 residues in the CDR3. The CDR3, as DNA: TGTGCCAGCAGCCCCTCCGTTTACCAAGAGACCCAGTACTTC. It yields the protein CASSPSVYQETQYF.

This chain links TRBV12-3 or TRBV12-4 with TRBJ2-1, with D tentatively TRBD2 (6 bases). Deletions cut 3 bases from V and 5 bases from J, with 17 bases between. The CDR3 has 16 residues. The CDR3 spells CASSLGGSYLDNEQFF. The CDR3 DNA sequence: TGTGCCAGCAGTTTGGGGGGATCCTATTTAGACAATGAGCAGTTCTTC.

The table lists this clonotype with many counts. The chain joins TRBV5-1 to TRBJ2-1; 7 nucleotides match TRBD2. Trimming removed 2 bases from V and 2 bases from J; junction bases left unmatched: 10. Per the germline V gene, CDR1 is SGHRS and CDR2 is YFSETQ. The CDR3 consists of 17 residues. CDR3 in amino acids: CASSLTGAGSTYNEQFF. The CDR3 DNA reads TGCGCCAGCAGCTTAACTGGAGCGGGAAGCACCTACAATGAGCAGTTCTTC.

The genes are TRBV27 and TRBJ2-5, with TRBD1 identical over 7 bases. Germline V CDR1 and CDR2: MNHEY, SMNVEV (reference sequence). With V trimmed by 4 bases and J by 4 bases, 12 bases remained unmatched. This CDR3 is built from 16 residues. For the CDR3, the DNA is TGTGCCAGCAGTTCCCAGACAGGGTCCTTGGGAGAGACCCAGTACTTC. Translated: CASSSQTGSLGETQYF.

This clonotype was detected many times. The rearrangement joins TRBV29-1 to TRBJ2-3; D is possibly TRBD1 (6 bases). Germline CDR1 reads SQVTM; CDR2 reads ANQGSEA. The CDR3 consists of 17 residues. Deletions cut 5 bases from V and 0 bases from J, with 21 bases between. CDR3 in amino acids: CSVLDSGRLISTDTQYF. In DNA, the CDR3 is TGCAGCGTTCTGGACAGCGGCCGCTTGATTAGCACAGATACGCAGTATTTT.

V usage is TRBV5-1 and J usage is TRBJ2-3; 11 bases align to TRBD2. The CDR3 has 16 residues. The ends lost 4 bases at V and 3 bases at J; junction bases unmatched: 7. The germline V gene has CDR1 SGHRS and CDR2 YFSETQ. Here the CDR3 DNA reads TGCGCCAGCAGCGAAACTAGCGGGAGCGTTACAGATACGCAGTATTTT. The encoded protein is CASSETSGSVTDTQYF.

The sample holds many counts of this clonotype. The rearrangement joins TRBV20-1 to TRBJ1-4; 9 nucleotides match TRBD1. V lost 6 bases to trimming and J lost 8 bases; unmatched junction nucleotides: 16. Germline CDR1 DFQATT, CDR2 SNEGSKA (reference sequence). The CDR3 extends over 16 amino acids. CDR3 protein: CSAEPGQGLIGEKLFF. The CDR3 DNA reads as TGCAGTGCCGAGCCGGGACAGGGACTCATTGGGGAAAAACTGTTTTTT.

This clonotype was picked up many times. The V gene is TRBV7-8, the J gene TRBJ2-7, with D possibly TRBD1 on 5 matching bases. V lost 3 bases and J lost 2, with 8 bases in between. This CDR3 is built from 13 residues. The V gene's germline CDR1 is SGHVS and CDR2 FQNEAQ. The CDR3 sequence: CASSFVTAYEQYF. The CDR3 nucleotides are TGTGCCAGCAGCTTTGTGACAGCCTACGAGCAGTACTTC.

J is TRBJ2-1 and V is TRBV4-1; 9 bases agree with TRBD1. V dropped 0 bases and J dropped 7; count of bases not matched to a gene: 10. Germline V CDR1 and CDR2: MGHRA, YSYEKL. This CDR3 has 17 residues. CDR3 bases: TGCGCCAGCAGCCAAGATAGGGCGACAGGGGGACCAAATGAGCAGTTCTTC. It encodes CASSQDRATGGPNEQFF.

This clonotype was counted only a few times. The CDR3 protein is CASSLKGTNTEAFF. The CDR3 coding sequence is TGTGCCAGCAGCTTGAAAGGGACGAACACTGAAGCTTTCTTT. This chain joins TRBV7-3 and TRBJ1-1; tentatively, D is TRBD1 (5 bases). Germline assignment: CDR1 SGHTA and CDR2 FQGTGA. The V gene lost 3 bases and the J gene lost 1 base, with 9 bases spanning the gap. The CDR3 totals 14 residues.

This clonotype has more than one count but fewer than ten. The V gene is TRBV5-5, the J gene TRBJ2-1; D perhaps matches TRBD2 (5 bases). Germline CDR1 reads SGHKS; CDR2 reads YYEKEE (reference sequence). The length of the CDR3 is 16 residues. V lost 4 bases to trimming and J lost 6 bases, with 20 bases between them. CDR3 loop: CASSGGPWERSNEQFF. The CDR3 DNA reads TGTGCCAGCAGCGGCGGGCCCTGGGAGCGAAGCAATGAGCAGTTCTTC.

V gene TRBV27 combines with J gene TRBJ2-5; 7 bases are a match to TRBD1. V was pared by 3 bases and J by 4 bases, with 5 bases of the junction left unmatched. The CDR3 covers 14 residues. Germline V gives CDR1 MNHEY, CDR2 SMNVEV (reference sequence). The CDR3 sequence: CASSFHPGGETQYF. CDR3 DNA: TGTGCCAGCAGTTTTCACCCAGGGGGAGAGACCCAGTACTTC.

This clonotype was recorded a few times. J is TRBJ2-3 and V is TRBV7-9, with 10 bases lining up with TRBD1. The CDR3 covers 16 residues. The germline V gene has CDR1 SEHNR and CDR2 FQNEAQ (reference sequence). V was pared by 5 bases and J by 5 bases, with 10 bases of the junction left unmatched. As DNA, the CDR3 is TGTGCCAGCAGCCCCCCGGACAGGGGGTTGGGAGATACGCAGTATTTT. Amino acids: CASSPPDRGLGDTQYF. The complete variable domain, with remaining parts taken from reference TRBV7-9 and TRBJ2-3, reads DTGVSQNPRHKITKRGQNVTFRCDPISEHNRLYWYRQTLGQGPEFLTYFQNEAQLEKSRLLSDRFSAERPKGSFSTLEIQRTEQGDSAMYLCASSPPDRGLGDTQYFGPGTRLTVL.

This clonotype came up a few times. The chain links TRBV5-1 to TRBJ2-1; 8 bases line up with TRBD2. The junction had 15 bases not matched to a gene; V was cut back by 1 base and J by 9 bases. Per germline, CDR1 SGHRS and CDR2 YFSETQ. The CDR3 spans 17 residues. DNA for the CDR3: TGCGCCAGCAGCTTGTATAATAGGGGGAGCGGGAGCGGTGAGCAGTTCTTC. Encoded protein: CASSLYNRGSGSGEQFF.

The sample holds a few counts of this clonotype. The V gene is TRBV7-3, the J gene TRBJ2-3, with a possible D match to TRBD2 (5 bases). The length of the CDR3 is 13 residues. Germline V gives CDR1 SGHTA, CDR2 FQGTGA. The CDR3 DNA sequence: TGTGTCCAAAGGGAGCAGAGCACAGATACGCAGTATTTT. Translated, it gives CVQREQSTDTQYF.